The rows below give T cell receptor beta chains drawn from one sample of a study of blood T cell repertoires in COVID-19. Produced via immunoSEQ multiplex PCR; TCRdb's table is partial and in-frame only. The sample lists more than 200,000 clones, about nine tenths occurring once. Sequencing was done on a sample of PBMCs or T cells enriched from blood (not recorded which). The receptor set was obtained from a woman aged 30 to 39 with acute COVID-19. The CDR3 runs from the conserved cysteine through the conserved F or W. The order of the fields is V gene, J gene, D gene, clone size, CDR3 DNA, CDR3 protein. A D gene is named only where the DNA matches it firmly. Clone size, where shown, is once, few, many, or a class for clones that have expanded.

v_call: TRBV7-6; j_call: TRBJ2-3; d_call: TRBD2; clone_size: NA; cdr3_nt: TGTGCCAGCAGCTTAGGGGTAGCGGGGGGAACAGATACGCAGTATTTT; cdr3_aa: CASSLGVAGGTDTQYF
v_call: TRBV27; j_call: TRBJ1-2; d_call: TRBD1; clone_size: NA; cdr3_nt: TGTGCCAGCAGTTTTGACAGGGACTATGGCTACACCTTC; cdr3_aa: CASSFDRDYGYTF
v_call: TRBV28; j_call: TRBJ1-5; d_call: TRBD1; clone_size: NA; cdr3_nt: TGTGCCAGCAGACTAGGACAGGGGAGGGCCCAGCATTTT; cdr3_aa: CASRLGQGRAQHF
v_call: TRBV4-1; j_call: TRBJ2-5; d_call: TRBD1; clone_size: NA; cdr3_nt: TGCGCCAGCAGCGCCGGGACAGGGGTTTCAGAGACCCAGTACTTC; cdr3_aa: CASSAGTGVSETQYF
v_call: TRBV11-2; j_call: TRBJ1-6; d_call: NA; clone_size: NA; cdr3_nt: TGTGCCAGCAGCGGGAGCTCCTATAATTCACCCCTCCACTTT; cdr3_aa: CASSGSSYNSPLHF
v_call: TRBV29-1; j_call: TRBJ2-5; d_call: NA; clone_size: NA; cdr3_nt: TGCAGCGTTGGGGGGGGGCGAGAGACCCAGTACTTC; cdr3_aa: CSVGGGRETQYF
v_call: TRBV3-1/TRBV3-2; j_call: TRBJ2-3; d_call: TRBD2; clone_size: NA; cdr3_nt: TGTGCCAGCAGCCTTAGCGGGGGCACAGATACGCAGTATTTT; cdr3_aa: CASSLSGGTDTQYF
v_call: TRBV27; j_call: TRBJ1-6; d_call: NA; clone_size: NA; cdr3_nt: TGTGCCAGCAGTTTAGTCAGGGGTAATTCACCCCTCCACTTT; cdr3_aa: CASSLVRGNSPLHF
v_call: TRBV6-5; j_call: TRBJ2-7; d_call: NA; clone_size: once; cdr3_nt: TGTGCCAGCAGATTACAGCAGGGGAGCTCCTACGAGCAGTACTTC; cdr3_aa: CASRLQQGSSYEQYF
v_call: TRBV7-8; j_call: TRBJ2-5; d_call: TRBD2; clone_size: NA; cdr3_nt: TGTGCCAGCAGCTTAGTCCGGCTAGCGGGGACAGAGACCCAGTACTTC; cdr3_aa: CASSLVRLAGTETQYF
v_call: TRBV11-2; j_call: TRBJ2-1; d_call: NA; clone_size: NA; cdr3_nt: TGTGCCAGCAGCTCCGGACTCGCCTCCTACAATGAGCAGTTCTTC; cdr3_aa: CASSSGLASYNEQFF
v_call: TRBV9; j_call: TRBJ2-1; d_call: NA; clone_size: NA; cdr3_nt: TGTGCCAGCAGCGTATATCCGGGGTACAGAAGCAATGAGCAGTTCTTC; cdr3_aa: CASSVYPGYRSNEQFF
v_call: TRBV6-5; j_call: TRBJ1-5; d_call: TRBD1; clone_size: NA; cdr3_nt: TGTGCCAGCAGTTCCTGGACAGGGGGAAATCAGCCCCAGCATTTT; cdr3_aa: CASSSWTGGNQPQHF
v_call: TRBV5-6; j_call: TRBJ1-5; d_call: NA; clone_size: NA; cdr3_nt: TGTGCCAGCAGCTTGGAGGGGGGGAATCAGCCCCAGCATTTT; cdr3_aa: CASSLEGGNQPQHF